This T cell receptor (beta chain) was sequenced in a study of regulatory T cells in long-lasting Graves disease. Noted time point: persistent/refractory GD, antithyroid drugs over 5 years with positive TRAb. The TCR library was prepared using RNA isolated from PBMCs. Graves' disease diagnosis relied on American Thyroid Association guidelines. This clonotype was detected many times. iRepertoire HTBI primers and Arm-PCR of CDR3 regions built TCR beta libraries. As processed by the authors: The samples included approximately 60 TRBV and over eleven TRBJ segments. MiXCR, run by TCRdb on the multiplex PCR reads, gives a single entry per CDR3 protein. TCRdb's processing, not the authors', yielded these V and J calls. The table shows about 470,000 distinct CDR3 sequences, with around 21% occurring only once. This TCR was recovered from a female donor with Graves disease. The sample here was peripheral blood mononuclear cells (PBMCs), taken when the disease was refractory, from a patient treated with antithyroid drugs.

The CDR3 loop reads CASSPPAGRNTEAFF. CDR3 bases: TGTGCCAGCAGTCCGCCCGCGGGGAGAAACACTGAAGCTTTCTTT. The chain uses TRBV28 and TRBJ1-1; unclear D gene. V lost 5 bases to trimming and J lost 2 bases, with 15 bases between them. The CDR3 is 15 residues long. The germline gives CDR1 MDHEN, CDR2 SYDVKM.